Shown below are 14 T cell receptor beta chains from a single sample sequenced in a study of cytomegalovirus exposure and HLA in healthy donors. PCR involved 60 Vbeta and 13 Jbeta primers. Method: immunoSEQ multiplex PCR; TCRdb's copy keeps in-frame clones and lacks some. The repertoire includes fewer than 130,000 clones, approximately 83% of them detected once, and approximately 1.8% sits in the top ten. The source material was PBMCs. These TCRs come from a middle-aged man in good health and CMV-seronegative.

This chain joins TRBV6-1 and TRBJ2-1; 10 bases agree with TRBD2. The trim removed 7 bases at V and 4 bases at J, leaving 7 bases unmatched. Germline CDR1 and CDR2: MNHNS and SASEGT. This CDR3 spans 15 amino acids. The CDR3 loop reads CASKTSGASYNEQFF. The CDR3 bases are TGTGCCAGCAAAACTAGCGGGGCTTCGTACAATGAGCAGTTCTTC.

V gene TRBV6-6 combines with J gene TRBJ1-2; D call uncertain. The length of the CDR3 is 15 residues. Looked up from germline, CDR1 is MNHNY and CDR2 is SVGAGI (reference sequence). The V end lost 0 bases, the J end lost 5 bases, and 13 bases lay between the germline ends. As DNA, the CDR3 is TGTGCCAGCAGTTACTCCGAGACACAAGTTTATGGCTACACCTTC. Its protein is CASSYSETQVYGYTF.

V gene TRBV4-3 combines with J gene TRBJ1-2, with 7 nucleotides matching TRBD1. The CDR3 is made up of 15 amino acids. Germline loops: CDR1 LGHNA, CDR2 YSLEER. The junction had 9 bases not matched to a gene; V was cut back by 4 bases and J by 4 bases. The CDR3, as DNA: TGCGCCAGCAGCCGCGGCCGGGACAGCTTCTATGGCTACACCTTC. Amino acid sequence: CASSRGRDSFYGYTF.

This clone was seen a few times. The V gene is TRBV7-6, the J gene TRBJ1-1; D is undetermined. Germline assignment: CDR1 SGHVS and CDR2 FNYEAQ. The CDR3 length is 13 residues. V was cut by 4 bases and J by 5 bases, with 11 bases left in between. The CDR3 loop reads CASSSLAGTEAFF. DNA for the CDR3: TGTGCCAGCAGCTCTCTTGCCGGGACTGAAGCTTTCTTT.

V and J are TRBV10-3 and TRBJ2-2; 7 positions agree with TRBD2. The CDR3 runs to 16 residues. After removal of 2 bases from V and 5 bases from J, the junction contained 8 bases not matched to a gene. Germline loops: CDR1 ENHRY, CDR2 SYGVKD. As DNA, the CDR3 is TGTGCCATCAGTGAGAACCCAGCGGGGAAGACCGGGGAGCTGTTTTTT. Its protein is CAISENPAGKTGELFF.

V and J are TRBV25-1 and TRBJ1-2; tentative D call: TRBD1 (5 bases). The CDR3 runs to 15 residues. V was trimmed by 2 bases and J by 4 bases, leaving 14 bases between them. Germline CDR1 is MGHDK and CDR2 is SYGVNS. The CDR3 sequence is CASSERVPGVYGYTF. CDR3 coding DNA: TGTGCCAGCAGTGAAAGAGTTCCGGGGGTCTATGGCTACACCTTC.

The chain carries TRBV7-6 and TRBJ1-5; D possibly corresponds to TRBD1 (6 bases). Germline CDR1 SGHVS, CDR2 FNYEAQ. The length of the CDR3 is 14 residues. Trimming took off 1 base at V and 6 bases at J, with 10 bases between the two ends. CDR3 bases: TGTGCCAGCAGCTTAGGCGCAGGGGTTCAGCCCCAGCATTTT. Its protein product is CASSLGAGVQPQHF.

The chain joins TRBV30 to TRBJ2-3; 13 bases are a match to TRBD2. Germline V gene data show CDR1 as GTSNPN and CDR2 as SVGIG (reference sequence). Germline trimming cut 2 bases from V and 4 bases from J; bases unmatched to any gene: 6. The CDR3 consists of 16 residues. CDR3: CAWSYRLAGGPDTQYF. The CDR3 coding sequence is TGTGCCTGGAGTTATCGACTAGCGGGGGGCCCAGATACGCAGTATTTT.

This chain uses TRBV9 with TRBJ2-5; D gene unclear. The V end lost 0 bases, the J end lost 4 bases, and 10 bases lay between the germline ends. The germline V gene has CDR1 SGDLS and CDR2 YYNGEE. This CDR3 comprises 14 residues. Here the CDR3 DNA reads TGTGCCAGCAGCGTAGGTAGCACAACAGAGACCCAGTACTTC. Its translation is CASSVGSTTETQYF. Full variable domain (missing parts from reference TRBV9 and TRBJ2-5): DSGVTQTPKHLITATGQRVTLRCSPRSGDLSVYWYQQSLDQGLQFLIQYYNGEERAKGNILERFSAQQFPDLHSELNLSSLELGDSALYFCASSVGSTTETQYFGPGTRLLVL.

The V call is TRBV19, the J call TRBJ1-1; tentative D call: TRBD1 (6 bases). CDR3 length equals 14 residues. V gave up 1 base and J gave up 3 bases, with 9 bases separating them. The V gene's germline CDR1 is LNHDA and CDR2 SQIVND (reference sequence). The CDR3 spells CASSIGQGYTEAFF. In DNA, the CDR3 is TGTGCCAGTAGTATAGGCCAGGGGTACACTGAAGCTTTCTTT.

The chain carries TRBV19 and TRBJ1-4; the D is unclear. In germline, CDR1 is LNHDA, CDR2 SQIVND (reference sequence). The CDR3 runs to 14 residues. Trimming stripped 6 bases from V and 0 bases from J, with 8 bases between. The CDR3 DNA is TGTGCCAGTAGCCGACGGGCAACTAATGAAAAACTGTTTTTT. It specifies CASSRRATNEKLFF.

The table lists this clone with a count of one. The chain couples TRBV7-9 to TRBJ1-2; D is unresolved. Germline V CDR1 and CDR2: SEHNR, FQNEAQ (reference sequence). V lost 5 bases, J lost 4 bases, and 14 bases lay in between. The CDR3 covers 14 residues. The CDR3 sequence is CASSPNIVLYGYTF. In DNA, the CDR3 is TGTGCCAGCAGCCCTAATATAGTTCTCTATGGCTACACCTTC.

V and J are TRBV9 and TRBJ1-2, with unresolved D. The CDR3 is 13 residues long. Trimming stripped 0 bases from V and 5 bases from J, with 8 bases between. CDR1 is SGDLS, CDR2 YYNGEE, per germline. CDR3 DNA: TGTGCCAGCAGCGTAGACCAGCGGTATGGCTACACCTTC. It codes for CASSVDQRYGYTF. The full variable domain, in which reference TRBV9 and TRBJ1-2 provide the parts outside the CDR3, is DSGVTQTPKHLITATGQRVTLRCSPRSGDLSVYWYQQSLDQGLQFLIQYYNGEERAKGNILERFSAQQFPDLHSELNLSSLELGDSALYFCASSVDQRYGYTFGSGTRLTVV.

The rearrangement joins TRBV5-1 to TRBJ1-5; 9 nucleotides line up with TRBD1. The junction had 4 bases not matched to a gene; V was cut back by 3 bases and J by 3 bases. Per germline, CDR1 SGHRS and CDR2 YFSETQ. The CDR3 consists of 15 residues. The CDR3 is CASSSGTGFNQPQHF. CDR3 nucleotides: TGCGCCAGCAGCTCAGGGACAGGGTTCAATCAGCCCCAGCATTTT.